Shown below are 32 T cell receptor beta chains from a single sample sequenced in a study of regulatory T cells in long-lasting Graves disease. Time point defined: newly diagnosed GD, antithyroid drugs for less than 3 months. From RNA extracted from PBMCs, the TCR library was made. Library construction for TCR beta used iRepertoire HTBI primers and Arm-PCR of CDR3 regions. Using its own MiXCR run on the multiplex PCR reads, TCRdb lists one record per CDR3 protein. The sample holds some 250,000 distinct CDR3 sequences, 15% to 20% seen once. These same data were also listed under a study on T cells in Graves' hyperthyroidism and ophthalmopathy.

Specimen: peripheral blood mononuclear cells (PBMCs), collected at new diagnosis, from a patient treated with antithyroid drugs. The source is a woman under 40 with Graves disease.

This clonotype was recorded a few times. This chain connects TRBV19 to TRBJ1-3, with 10 bases matching TRBD1. This CDR3 is 16 amino acids long. CDR1 is LNHDA, CDR2 SQIVND, per germline (reference sequence). Germline trimming cut 5 bases from V and 2 bases from J; bases unmatched to any gene: 6. The CDR3 DNA reads TGTGCCAGTAGTCACCGGGACAGGGGCACTGGAAACACCATATATTTT. It encodes CASSHRDRGTGNTIYF.

This clonotype occurred many times. The genes are TRBV4-1 and TRBJ1-2, with 10 bases fitting TRBD1. Germline V lookup: CDR1 MGHRA, CDR2 YSYEKL. Trimming removed 6 bases from V and 2 bases from J; junction bases left unmatched: 6. The CDR3 covers 15 residues. CDR3 nucleotide sequence: TGCGCCAGCAGACTCCAGGGACAGGGGAACTATGGCTACACCTTC. It translates to CASRLQGQGNYGYTF.

The chain recombines TRBV19 with TRBJ1-3; 7 bases match TRBD1. The CDR3 covers 13 residues. The V and J ends lost 5 bases and 2 bases, in that order; junction bases with no gene match: 0. Germline assignment: CDR1 LNHDA and CDR2 SQIVND (reference sequence). CDR3 sequence reads: CASSGTAGNTIYF. For the CDR3, the DNA is TGTGCCAGTAGTGGGACAGCTGGAAACACCATATATTTT.

The table lists this clonotype with many counts. This chain connects TRBV5-1 to TRBJ2-2; D ambiguous. The CDR3 consists of 12 residues. The V gene's germline CDR1 is SGHRS and CDR2 YFSETQ. Trimming stripped 2 bases from V and 5 bases from J, with 4 bases between. The CDR3 nucleotides read TGCGCCAGCAGCTTCGATACCGGGGAGCTGTTTTTT. This codes for CASSFDTGELFF.

About this clonotype itself: A much more abundant neighbour one base away suggests this may be a read error. This chain links TRBV6-4 with TRBJ2-1; tentatively, D is TRBD1 (6 bases). CDR3 length: 15 residues. Trimming took 5 bases from V and 4 from J, leaving 15 bases between them. Germline CDR1 and CDR2: MRHNA and SNTAGT. The CDR3 sequence is CASSTFWDMYNEQFF. The CDR3 bases are TGTGCCAGCAGTACATTCTGGGACATGTACAATGAGCAGTTCTTC.

This clonotype was detected many times. The chain links TRBV6-1 to TRBJ1-2; 8 positions agree with TRBD1. After removal of 2 bases from V and 8 bases from J, the junction contained 7 bases not matched to a gene. Germline V gene lookup returns CDR1 MNHNS and CDR2 SASEGT. The CDR3 extends over 14 amino acids. This CDR3 is CASSEIQGARGYTF. The CDR3 DNA reads TGTGCCAGCAGTGAAATCCAGGGGGCTAGAGGCTACACCTTC.

This clonotype was recorded only once. The chain recombines TRBV20-1 with TRBJ1-1; D is perhaps TRBD1 (5 bases). The CDR3 extends over 12 amino acids. Germline V gene data show CDR1 as DFQATT and CDR2 as SNEGSKA (reference sequence). With 5 bases removed from V and 11 bases from J, the gap between germline ends came to 18 bases. The CDR3 region has the DNA TGCAGTGCTTTTGCGGGGGACGTTCGGGCTTTCTTT. Translated, it gives CSAFAGDVRAFF.

The table lists this clonotype with many counts. The V gene is TRBV6-5, the J gene TRBJ2-5, with TRBD2 identical over 8 bases. Germline V gene data show CDR1 as MNHEY and CDR2 as SVGAGI. The V gene end was trimmed by 3 bases and the J gene end by 5 bases; junction bases not matched to a gene: 8. This CDR3 spans 15 amino acids. CDR3 sequence: CASSYEGQRGETQYF. Written as DNA, the CDR3 is TGTGCCAGCAGTTATGAGGGCCAGCGGGGGGAGACCCAGTACTTC.

This clonotype was seen repeatedly, ten times or more. The V gene is TRBV2, the J gene TRBJ1-2, with 10 nucleotides matching TRBD1. The CDR3 contains 13 residues. The germline V gene has CDR1 SNHLY and CDR2 FYNNEI. V was clipped by 6 bases and J by 7 bases; unmatched bases: 5. CDR3 in amino acids: CASSKGTGVGYTF. The CDR3 DNA reads as TGTGCCAGCAGCAAAGGGACAGGGGTTGGCTACACCTTC.

This clonotype was counted a single time. The rearrangement joins TRBV20-1 to TRBJ1-5, with D hard to call. Per germline, CDR1 DFQATT and CDR2 SNEGSKA (reference sequence). The V gene lost 3 bases and the J gene lost 3 bases, with 12 bases spanning the gap. The CDR3 consists of 14 residues. Here the CDR3 DNA reads TGCAGTGCTAGCGGGTCTCTACCCAATCAGCCCCAGCATTTT. Residues: CSASGSLPNQPQHF.

This clonotype was observed many times. This rearrangement joins TRBV4-1 to TRBJ1-1, with D uncertain. The length of the CDR3 is 18 residues. CDR1 and CDR2 from the germline V gene are MGHRA and YSYEKL. Trimming cost V 0 bases and J 0 bases, with 17 bases left between them. CDR3 DNA sequence: TGCGCCAGCAGCCAAGACGGCTCCAGTGAACCGATGAACACTGAAGCTTTCTTT. Translating gives CASSQDGSSEPMNTEAFF.

The rearrangement links TRBV29-1 to TRBJ2-1; D gene uncertain. The CDR3 runs to 10 residues. Trimming pared 7 bases from V and 10 bases from J, leaving 11 bases between. Germline CDR1 and CDR2: SQVTM and ANQGSEA. Here the CDR3 reads CSAGLDEQFF. Here the CDR3 DNA reads TGCAGCGCTGGATTGGACGAGCAGTTCTTC.

CDR3 coding DNA: TGTGCCAGCAGTCCAAGACAGTCCGGCTCCTACGAGCAGTACTTC. This gives the protein CASSPRQSGSYEQYF. The chain employs TRBV27 and TRBJ2-7, with D possibly being TRBD1 (5 bases). Germline V gene data show CDR1 as MNHEY and CDR2 as SMNVEV (reference sequence). This CDR3 region has 15 residues. The V gene lost 5 bases and the J gene lost 0 bases, with 14 bases spanning the gap.

V gene TRBV7-9 combines with J gene TRBJ1-4; 7 nucleotides match TRBD1. The CDR3 runs 15 residues. V was pared by 4 bases and J by 3 bases, with 5 bases of the junction left unmatched. Per the germline V gene, CDR1 is SEHNR and CDR2 is FQNEAQ (reference sequence). The CDR3 sequence: CASSSKGAPNEKLFF. CDR3 sequence (DNA): TGTGCCAGCAGCTCAAAGGGGGCTCCTAATGAAAAACTGTTTTTT. Together with reference TRBV7-9 and TRBJ1-4, the CDR3 gives the full variable domain: DTGVSQNPRHKITKRGQNVTFRCDPISEHNRLYWYRQTLGQGPEFLTYFQNEAQLEKSRLLSDRFSAERPKGSFSTLEIQRTEQGDSAMYLCASSSKGAPNEKLFFGSGTQLSVL.

V is TRBV29-1 and J is TRBJ1-1; no definite D call. V was trimmed by 6 bases and J by 4 bases, leaving 9 bases between them. The CDR3 sequence is 11 residues long. Germline values: CDR1 SQVTM, CDR2 ANQGSEA. The CDR3 spells CSVPMSTEAFF. CDR3 bases: TGCAGCGTCCCAATGAGCACTGAAGCTTTCTTT.

This clonotype was seen repeatedly, ten times or more. The chain joins TRBV7-6 to TRBJ1-5; D is ambiguous. Germline V CDR1 and CDR2: SGHVS, FNYEAQ. The CDR3 spans 16 residues. Trimming removed 2 bases from V and 3 bases from J, with 14 bases in between. CDR3 in amino acids: CASSLPRCPYNQPQHF. The CDR3 DNA sequence: TGTGCCAGCAGCTTACCCAGGTGTCCTTACAATCAGCCCCAGCATTTT.

This clonotype was picked up many times. The chain recombines TRBV6-1 with TRBJ2-7, with 7 bases aligning to TRBD1. Germline CDR1 is MNHNS and CDR2 is SASEGT. The CDR3 is made up of 15 amino acids. V was clipped by 10 bases and J by 0 bases; unmatched bases: 12. The CDR3, as DNA: TGTGCCACCTCTTCCCCGGGACAGACCTCCTACGAGCAGTACTTC. Residues: CATSSPGQTSYEQYF.

This clonotype was observed at least ten times. The chain joins TRBV29-1 to TRBJ2-3; 12 nucleotides match TRBD1. Germline assignment: CDR1 SQVTM and CDR2 ANQGSEA. The V segment lost 6 bases and the J segment 3 bases; nucleotides outside the gene matches: 10. CDR3 size: 16 residues. The CDR3 loop is CSVLNRDRGRTDTQYF. The CDR3 coding sequence is TGCAGCGTCCTCAACCGGGACAGGGGGCGGACAGATACGCAGTATTTT.

This clonotype was seen many times. This sequence joins TRBV7-2 and TRBJ1-5; weak D call: TRBD1 (6 bases). With 5 bases removed from V and 4 bases from J, the gap between germline ends came to 18 bases. Germline values: CDR1 SGHTA, CDR2 FQGNSA. The CDR3 is 16 residues long. This chain's CDR3 is CASSPLGGLTNQPQHF. Written as DNA, the CDR3 is TGTGCCAGCAGCCCTTTGGGGGGGCTGACGAATCAGCCCCAGCATTTT.

The J gene is TRBJ1-2, the V gene TRBV7-2; D not certain. The CDR3 is 16 residues long. The V end was cut by 4 bases, the J end by 2 bases, with 17 bases between. The germline gives CDR1 SGHTA, CDR2 FQGNSA. For the CDR3, the DNA is TGTGCCAGCAGCTATAAAGGATTTCAACTCAACTATGGCTACACCTTC. It yields the protein CASSYKGFQLNYGYTF.

V usage is TRBV27 and J usage is TRBJ1-2; D is unclear. V lost 5 bases to trimming and J lost 8 bases, with 15 bases between them. This CDR3 is 13 amino acids long. CDR1 MNHEY and CDR2 SMNVEV come from the germline V gene (reference sequence). The CDR3 coding sequence is TGTGCCAGCAGTCCCACCGTAATATCAGGCTACACCTTC. Translated: CASSPTVISGYTF.

This clonotype came up a few times. The chain employs TRBV7-9 and TRBJ1-1; maybe TRBD1 (5 bases). The V gene lost 5 bases and the J gene lost 1 base, with 14 bases spanning the gap. The CDR3 runs 15 residues. Germline CDR1 SEHNR, CDR2 FQNEAQ (reference sequence). CDR3 sequence reads: CASSANTGWNTEAFF. CDR3 coding DNA: TGTGCCAGCAGCGCCAATACAGGATGGAACACTGAAGCTTTCTTT.

Details on this clonotype: This likely comes from a read error, as the CDR3 has no conserved phenylalanine or tryptophan at its end. The V and J genes are TRBV4-1 and TRBJ1-1; the D gene is possibly TRBD1 (5 bases). Between the trimmed V and J ends, which lost 1 base and 0 bases, there was a span of 12 bases. The CDR3 length is 16 residues. Germline assignment: CDR1 MGHRA and CDR2 YSYEKL. The CDR3 here is CASSQGPGLLNTEAFL. The CDR3 region has the DNA TGCGCCAGCAGCCAAGGACCAGGGTTACTGAACACTGAAGCTTTCTTA.

This clonotype has only a few counts. The chain employs TRBV27 and TRBJ1-2, with a tentative D call TRBD1 (6 bases). Germline V lookup: CDR1 MNHEY, CDR2 SMNVEV (reference sequence). The CDR3 is made up of 14 amino acids. V was clipped by 5 bases and J by 6 bases, with 16 bases between them. In DNA, the CDR3 is TGTGCCAGCAGTGGGGCAGGGGATGTGGATGGCTACACCTTC. Amino acid sequence: CASSGAGDVDGYTF.

The rearrangement joins TRBV12-3 or TRBV12-4 to TRBJ1-3; unclear D gene. Between the trimmed V and J ends, which lost 8 bases and 2 bases, there was a span of 10 bases. There are 13 residues in the CDR3. The CDR3 spells CASVGSAGNTIYF. DNA for the CDR3: TGTGCCAGCGTCGGGTCTGCTGGAAACACCATATATTTT.

In its sample, this clonotype was seen many times. The chain is built from TRBV7-9 and TRBJ2-1; TRBD1 agrees at 7 bases. The CDR3 sequence is 15 residues long. The V and J ends lost 3 bases and 7 bases, in that order; junction bases with no gene match: 9. The germline V gene has CDR1 SEHNR and CDR2 FQNEAQ (reference sequence). Here the CDR3 reads CASSLRQGVRNEQFF. The CDR3 DNA sequence: TGTGCCAGCAGCTTGAGACAGGGTGTGAGGAATGAGCAGTTCTTC.

The rearrangement links TRBV5-1 to TRBJ2-7, with D possibly being TRBD1 or TRBD2 (5 bases each). The CDR3 runs 15 residues. Germline V gene sequence: CDR1 SGHRS, CDR2 YFSETQ. V was pared by 1 base and J by 2 bases, with 13 bases between. Written as DNA, the CDR3 is TGCGCCAGCAGCTTGTCACCGGGGCTAGCCTACGAGCAGTACTTC. Its protein product is CASSLSPGLAYEQYF.

This clonotype has only one observation. The chain is built from TRBV6-5 and TRBJ1-2; a weak D match, TRBD1 (5 bases). Germline V gene data show CDR1 as MNHEY and CDR2 as SVGAGI. The V gene lost 1 base and the J gene lost 2 bases, with 11 bases spanning the gap. The CDR3 runs 15 residues. The CDR3 loop reads CASSYYGEGNYGYTF. The CDR3 nucleotides are TGTGCCAGCAGTTACTACGGCGAGGGGAACTATGGCTACACCTTC.

The sample holds many counts of this clonotype. This chain joins TRBV12-3 or TRBV12-4 and TRBJ1-5, with 8 nucleotides matching TRBD1. There are 15 residues in the CDR3. With 6 bases clipped from V and 9 bases from J, the junction kept 13 bases outside the gene matches. The CDR3 DNA follows: TGTGCCAGCAGCCCCCGGGACAGGCCTATGTTGCCCCAGCATTTT. Translation: CASSPRDRPMLPQHF.

This clonotype showed up many times. DNA for the CDR3: TGCAGTGCTAGGTTAGCGGGGGATACCTACGAGCAGTACTTC. Translating gives CSARLAGDTYEQYF. The genes are TRBV20-1 and TRBJ2-7, with 9 bases matching TRBD2. Per the germline V gene, CDR1 is DFQATT and CDR2 is SNEGSKA (reference sequence). J was trimmed by 2 bases and V by 3 bases; bases with no gene match: 5. This CDR3 has 14 residues.

This clonotype was detected ten times or more. The J gene is TRBJ1-6, the V gene TRBV18; D remains ambiguous. Germline V CDR1 and CDR2: KGHSH, LQKENI. With 6 bases removed from V and 5 bases from J, the gap between germline ends came to 8 bases. This CDR3 is 13 amino acids long. CDR3: CASSQADNSPLHF. For the CDR3, the DNA is TGTGCCAGCTCCCAGGCCGATAATTCACCCCTCCACTTT.

J is TRBJ2-2 and V is TRBV19; D may be TRBD1 or TRBD2 (5 bases each). Germline CDR1 reads LNHDA; CDR2 reads SQIVND (reference sequence). This CDR3 has 13 residues. The ends were cut back, 11 bases at V and 4 bases at J, with 14 bases in the middle. DNA for the CDR3: TGTGCCGCCATGAGGGGTACCACCGGGGAGCTGTTTTTT. The encoded protein is CAAMRGTTGELFF.